Presented here are 18 T cell receptor beta chains from one specimen sequenced in a study of graft-versus-host responses after intestinal transplantation. Sequencing was performed with immunoSEQ multiplex PCR; in TCRdb, only in-frame clones are kept and a portion is missing. The profile covers roughly 100,000 clones, with about 88% appearing a single time and about 0.9% taken by the ten largest. No antigen has been identified for these receptors. The sample was unstimulated CD4+ T cells sorted from spleen or lymph node cells, taken before intestinal transplant. The receptors come from a human donor who received an intestinal transplant.

The rearrangement uses TRBV18 and TRBJ1-1, with D maybe TRBD1 (5 bases). V gave up 3 bases and J gave up 4 bases, with 9 bases separating them. This CDR3 has 13 amino acids. Per the germline V gene, CDR1 is KGHSH and CDR2 is LQKENI. The CDR3 loop is CASSPYQGTEAFF. CDR3 DNA sequence: TGTGCCAGCTCACCGTATCAGGGCACTGAAGCTTTCTTT.

The chain couples TRBV28 to TRBJ2-1; maybe TRBD2 (5 bases). Trimming removed 8 bases from V and 0 bases from J, with 14 bases in between. The CDR3 sequence is 15 residues long. Germline CDR1 and CDR2: MDHEN and SYDVKM. The CDR3: CASSPGGVSYNEQFF. DNA of the CDR3: TGTGCCAGCTCCCCAGGAGGAGTCTCCTACAATGAGCAGTTCTTC. The whole variable domain, remainder taken from reference TRBV28 and TRBJ2-1, is DVKVTQSSRYLVKRTGEKVFLECVQDMDHENMFWYRQDPGLGLRLIYFSYDVKMKEKGDIPEGYSVSREKKERFSLILESASTNQTSMYLCASSPGGVSYNEQFFGPGTRLTVL.

The chain uses TRBV28 and TRBJ2-3, with unresolved D. V dropped 1 base and J dropped 8 bases, with 7 bases sitting between them. The CDR3 is 12 amino acids. Germline-derived CDR1 and CDR2 are MDHEN and SYDVKM. CDR3 loop: CASSLSGATQYF. DNA for the CDR3: TGTGCCAGCAGTTTATCCGGAGCTACGCAGTATTTT.

This chain uses TRBV6-1 with TRBJ2-1, with D perhaps TRBD1 (6 bases). Trimming took off 2 bases at V and 9 bases at J, with 8 bases between the two ends. From germline, CDR1 is MNHNS and CDR2 SASEGT. CDR3 size: 12 residues. This chain's CDR3 is CASSETGREQFF. DNA of the CDR3: TGTGCCAGCAGTGAAACAGGGCGTGAGCAGTTCTTC.

The rearrangement joins TRBV6-1 to TRBJ2-4, with D possibly being TRBD2 (5 bases). V was cut by 4 bases and J by 11 bases, with 15 bases left in between. The CDR3 is made up of 13 amino acids. In germline, CDR1 is MNHNS, CDR2 SASEGT. CDR3 amino acids: CASSAPGGRFQYF. The CDR3 nucleotides read TGTGCCAGCAGTGCCCCCGGAGGCCGTTTTCAGTACTTC.

CDR3 amino acids: CARQEHYEQYF. DNA of the CDR3: TGTGCCAGACAGGAGCACTACGAGCAGTACTTC. This chain links TRBV6-6 with TRBJ2-7, with a possible D match to TRBD1 (5 bases). Trimming took 9 bases from V and 3 from J, leaving 9 bases between them. Germline V gene lookup returns CDR1 MNHNY and CDR2 SVGAGI (reference sequence). There are 11 residues in the CDR3.

This clone was counted a single time. The chain links TRBV18 to TRBJ2-5; D gene ambiguous. The CDR3 contains 14 residues. With 0 bases removed from V and 1 base from J, the gap between germline ends came to 6 bases. Germline assignment: CDR1 KGHSH and CDR2 LQKENI. Here the CDR3 DNA reads TGTGCCAGCTCACCACCAAATCTCCAAGAGACCCAGTACTTC. This encodes CASSPPNLQETQYF.

J is TRBJ1-1 and V is TRBV9, with D uncertain. Germline CDR1 is SGDLS and CDR2 is YYNGEE. With 2 bases removed from V and 0 bases from J, the gap between germline ends came to 8 bases. There are 14 residues in the CDR3. CDR3 protein: CASSVTLLNTEAFF. The CDR3 DNA follows: TGTGCCAGCAGCGTCACCCTCTTGAACACTGAAGCTTTCTTT.

This sequence joins TRBV9 and TRBJ2-7; the match to TRBD2 covers 9 bases. The CDR3 loop spans 15 amino acids. The germline V gene encodes CDR1 SGDLS and CDR2 YYNGEE. The trim removed 0 bases at V and 2 bases at J, leaving 3 bases unmatched. The DNA of the CDR3 is TGTGCCAGCAGCGTAGAGGCGGGGGGGGCCTACGAGCAGTACTTC. Residues: CASSVEAGGAYEQYF.

The rearrangement joins TRBV29-1 to TRBJ2-3; TRBD2 might be the D (5 bases). Germline loops: CDR1 SQVTM, CDR2 ANQGSEA. V lost 2 bases and J 4 bases, leaving 7 bases between the germline ends. This CDR3 contains 12 residues. This chain's CDR3 is CSVELAADTQYF. DNA of the CDR3: TGCAGCGTTGAACTAGCAGCAGATACGCAGTATTTT.

This rearrangement joins TRBV6-6 to TRBJ2-6; no clear D. Trimming cost V 10 bases and J 0 bases, with 10 bases left between them. Germline V CDR1 and CDR2: MNHNY, SVGAGI (reference sequence). The CDR3 runs 14 residues. CDR3 protein: CAITSFSGANVLTF. As DNA, the CDR3 is TGTGCCATCACGAGTTTCTCTGGGGCCAACGTCCTGACTTTC.

Here the CDR3 DNA reads TGTGCCAGCAGCTTGGGGCGCATTAACACTGAAGCTTTCTTT. Translated, it gives CASSLGRINTEAFF. The rearrangement joins TRBV5-4 to TRBJ1-1; no reliable D call. Trimming took 0 bases from V and 2 from J, leaving 8 bases between them. The CDR3 has 14 amino acids. Germline loops: CDR1 SGHNT, CDR2 YYREEE (reference sequence).

This chain links TRBV27 with TRBJ1-1; D is undetermined. Germline loops: CDR1 MNHEY, CDR2 SMNVEV (reference sequence). This CDR3 spans 13 amino acids. The germline V and J ends were trimmed by 4 bases and 8 bases, with 14 bases remaining between them. The CDR3 bases are TGTGCCAGCAGTTGGGCCGGGAACTCGGAAGCTTTCTTT. Protein: CASSWAGNSEAFF.

The genes are TRBV7-2 and TRBJ1-1; D not certain. V was cut by 4 bases and J by 4 bases, with 10 bases left in between. The V gene's germline CDR1 is SGHTA and CDR2 FQGNSA. CDR3 length: 13 residues. CDR3 sequence reads: CASSYSQRTEAFF. The CDR3 bases are TGTGCCAGCAGCTACTCCCAGCGCACTGAAGCTTTCTTT.

Concerning this clone itself: Its ends do not fully match the called genes, so a read error is possible. V usage is TRBV27 and J usage is TRBJ1-5; unclear D gene. This CDR3 contains 12 residues. Germline V gene lookup returns CDR1 MNHEY and CDR2 SMNVEV (reference sequence). The CDR3: CASSSSDQLQHF. CDR3 sequence (DNA): TGTGCCAGCAGTTCTTCCGATCAGCTCCAGCATTTT.

V usage is TRBV5-1 and J usage is TRBJ2-5; 7 bases fit TRBD2. Per germline, CDR1 SGHRS and CDR2 YFSETQ. Trimming took 1 base from V and 1 from J; bases not matched to a gene: 4. This CDR3 comprises 15 residues. CDR3 sequence (DNA): TGCGCCAGCAGCTTGTCTAGCGGTCCCCAAGAGACCCAGTACTTC. Translated: CASSLSSGPQETQYF.

The CDR3 sequence: CASSFQETQYF. As DNA, the CDR3 is TGTGCCAGTAGTTTCCAAGAGACCCAGTACTTC. The V gene is TRBV19, the J gene TRBJ2-5; no definite D call. V was trimmed by 5 bases and J by 1 base, leaving 2 bases between them. This CDR3 comprises 11 residues. CDR1 is LNHDA and CDR2 is SQIVND in the germline V gene (reference sequence).

V gene TRBV25-1 combines with J gene TRBJ2-5, with TRBD2 matching over 9 bases. The ends lost 6 bases at V and 3 bases at J; junction bases unmatched: 8. There are 15 residues in the CDR3. The germline V gene encodes CDR1 MGHDK and CDR2 SYGVNS. In nucleotides, the CDR3 is TGTGCCAGCAGCCCACTCGGACTAGCGAAAGAGACCCAGTACTTC. Encoded protein: CASSPLGLAKETQYF.